This is a list of T cell receptor beta chains from one sample in a study of patients and donors after allogeneic stem cell transplantation. TCRdb fed the RT-PCR reads into MiXCR, producing one record per CDR3 protein. Of 900,000 to 1,000,000 distinct CDR3 sequences listed, under 20% were seen once; the top ten hold roughly 6%. Source material: blood, either unsorted or a sorted T cell fraction (not recorded which). The receptors shown here come from a human donor who was either an allogeneic HSCT recipient or a stem cell or donor lymphocyte infusion donor (not recorded which). It is not recorded whose cells these are; they may come from a transplant donor. Each CDR3 is given with its conserved first and last residue. D genes are given only for firm matches. Rows give clone size only sometimes, using once, few, many, or a class for an expanded clone.

CDR3 | DNA | V | size | J | D
CASSVSAGPAYEQYF | TGTGCCAGCAGTGTGTCGGCGGGCCCTGCCTACGAGCAGTACTTC | TRBV27 | few | TRBJ2-7 | -
CATSDFVPAGEGTGELFF | TGTGCCACCAGTGATTTTGTTCCGGCAGGGGAAGGCACCGGGGAGCTGTTTTTT | TRBV24-1 | few | TRBJ2-2 | -
CASSRDRQNTEAFF | TGTGCCAGCAGCCGGGACAGGCAGAACACTGAAGCTTTCTTT | TRBV12-3/TRBV12-4 | many | TRBJ1-1 | TRBD1
CASRREGGNTEAFF | TGTGCCAGCCGGAGGGAGGGGGGGAACACTGAAGCTTTCTTT | TRBV7-2 | many | TRBJ1-1 | -
CATSDPSSGAGELFF | TGTGCCACCAGTGACCCTTCCTCAGGGGCCGGGGAGCTGTTTTTT | TRBV24-1 | - | TRBJ2-2 | -
CASSLMGSGRGYEQYF | TGTGCCAGCAGCTTAATGGGCAGCGGGAGGGGGTACGAGCAGTACTTC | TRBV11-2 | - | TRBJ2-7 | TRBD2
CASRSDSPNYGYTF | TGCGCCAGCAGATCCGACAGCCCTAACTATGGCTACACCTTC | TRBV4-3 | - | TRBJ1-2 | -
CASSDSGKAYNEQFF | TGTGCCAGCAGTGATTCGGGAAAAGCCTACAATGAGCAGTTCTTC | TRBV25-1 | - | TRBJ2-1 | -
CASSQDPRQAFNYGYTF | TGCGCCAGCAGCCAAGATCCCCGGCAGGCTTTTAACTATGGCTACACCTTC | TRBV4-1 | - | TRBJ1-2 | -
CASSNVGYDNEQFF | TGTGCCAGCAGTAACGTGGGATATGACAATGAGCAGTTCTTC | TRBV5-6 | few | TRBJ2-1 | -